Each of the 13 T cell receptor beta chains below was sequenced from the same sample in a study of cytomegalovirus exposure and HLA in healthy donors. PCR primers comprised 60 Vbeta and 13 Jbeta primers. Method: immunoSEQ multiplex PCR; TCRdb's copy keeps in-frame clones and lacks some. The sample lists about 110,000 clones, approximately 80% occurring once. Sequenced sample: PBMCs. These receptors all come from a male donor in good health and CMV-seronegative.

V gene TRBV4-2 combines with J gene TRBJ2-1, with D possibly matching TRBD2 (6 bases). V lost 0 bases, J lost 1 base, and 13 bases lay in between. This CDR3 contains 17 residues. Germline V gene sequence: CDR1 LGHNA, CDR2 YNFKEQ. CDR3 residues: CASSQDPAGRSYNEQFF. The DNA for the CDR3 is TGTGCCAGCAGCCAAGATCCGGCAGGGAGGTCCTACAATGAGCAGTTCTTC.

As to this clone: In the same sample, other DNA sequences code for this CDR3. The V call is TRBV5-1, the J call TRBJ2-7; weak D call: TRBD2 (6 bases). This CDR3 comprises 13 residues. The germline CDR1 and CDR2 sequences are SGHRS and YFSETQ. V shed 1 base and J shed 2 bases, with 7 bases lying between them. The DNA for the CDR3 is TGCGCCAGCAGCTTGACGGGGGCCTACGAGCAGTACTTC. This codes for CASSLTGAYEQYF.

This chain links TRBV6-5 with TRBJ1-2, with 8 bases identical to TRBD1. V lost 6 bases, J lost 6 bases, and 9 bases stayed unmatched. This CDR3 comprises 14 residues. Germline V gene data show CDR1 as MNHEY and CDR2 as SVGAGI. CDR3 DNA sequence: TGTGCCAGCAGCTCACCTCGGACAGGGAATGGCTACACCTTC. It codes for CASSSPRTGNGYTF.

As concerns this clone: The same CDR3 can be traced to other DNA sequences in this sample. This chain uses TRBV4-1 with TRBJ1-1; the D is unclear. Germline V gene data show CDR1 as MGHRA and CDR2 as YSYEKL. V lost 0 bases and J lost 6, with 14 bases in between. CDR3 size: 15 residues. DNA of the CDR3: TGCGCCAGCAGCCAAGAAAGGTTAGAGGTAGCTGAAGCTTTCTTT. It encodes CASSQERLEVAEAFF.

This clone was seen just once. The rearrangement joins TRBV7-2 to TRBJ1-1; 10 bases fit TRBD1. The CDR3 covers 16 residues. V trimming: 0 bases; J trimming: 4 bases; junction bases outside the gene matches: 5. CDR1 is SGHTA, CDR2 FQGNSA, per germline. The CDR3 DNA is TGTGCCAGCAGCTTAGCAATGGGACAGGGGCGCACTGAAGCTTTCTTT. It translates to CASSLAMGQGRTEAFF.

The V call is TRBV4-1, the J call TRBJ2-5, with 10 bases matching TRBD2. Per the germline V gene, CDR1 is MGHRA and CDR2 is YSYEKL. The length of the CDR3 is 15 residues. V was pared by 2 bases and J by 5 bases, with 5 bases of the junction left unmatched. The CDR3 bases are TGCGCCAGCAGCCAACGAGCGGGAGGGCTGGAGACCCAGTACTTC. Translating it yields CASSQRAGGLETQYF.

The chain has TRBV5-4 and TRBJ2-6, with TRBD2 matching 9 bases. The CDR3 is made up of 18 amino acids. V was clipped by 5 bases and J by 1 base; unmatched bases: 10. Germline V gives CDR1 SGHNT, CDR2 YYREEE (reference sequence). CDR3 DNA sequence: TGTGCCAGCAGACAATTAGCGGGAGCCAATTCTGGGGCCAACGTCCTGACTTTC. Its translation is CASRQLAGANSGANVLTF.

The chain has TRBV7-2 and TRBJ2-7, with D possibly being TRBD2 (5 bases). V was pared by 4 bases and J by 0 bases, with 13 bases between. The CDR3 totals 15 residues. Germline V gene sequence: CDR1 SGHTA, CDR2 FQGNSA. The CDR3 DNA is TGTGCCAGCAGCTCGGGCGGACTGAGCTCCTACGAGCAGTACTTC. Translation gives CASSSGGLSSYEQYF.

The J gene is TRBJ2-7, the V gene TRBV7-3, with D possibly matching TRBD1 (6 bases). V gave up 6 bases and J gave up 3 bases, with 18 bases separating them. The CDR3 has 15 amino acids. The germline V gene has CDR1 SGHTA and CDR2 FQGTGA. DNA for the CDR3: TGTGCCAGCAGTCTGGGGATAGGACAGTTCTACGAGCAGTACTTC. It translates to CASSLGIGQFYEQYF.

The rearrangement joins TRBV29-1 to TRBJ2-6; TRBD1 might be the D (5 bases). V lost 6 bases, J lost 0 bases, and 15 bases lay in between. The CDR3 covers 16 residues. Germline assignment: CDR1 SQVTM and CDR2 ANQGSEA. CDR3 bases: TGCAGCGTCGCCAGGGATTTGGACTCTGGGGCCAACGTCCTGACTTTC. It specifies CSVARDLDSGANVLTF.

There are a few counts of this clone. The chain carries TRBV14 and TRBJ2-7; D might be TRBD2 (6 bases). V lost 1 base to trimming and J lost 11 bases, with 12 bases between them. Germline V gives CDR1 SGHDN, CDR2 FVKESK. The CDR3 sequence is 12 residues long. In DNA, the CDR3 is TGTGCCAGCAGCCAAGTTCGGGGGTATGAGTACTTC. Amino acids: CASSQVRGYEYF.

The chain joins TRBV5-1 to TRBJ2-3; 7 bases map to TRBD2. Germline V CDR1 and CDR2: SGHRS, YFSETQ. The CDR3 is made up of 16 amino acids. Unmatched junction bases numbered 9, after V lost 0 bases and J lost 5 bases. The CDR3 DNA follows: TGCGCCAGCAGCTTGGGGGGGGGACCAAAGGGAGATACGCAGTATTTT. Translation: CASSLGGGPKGDTQYF.

V gene TRBV10-1 combines with J gene TRBJ2-5, with 9 positions matching TRBD1. The J call may be mistaken, given a closer DNA end match to TRBJ2-7. CDR1 WNHNN and CDR2 SYGVQD come from the germline V gene (reference sequence). CDR3 length: 14 amino acids. In DNA, the CDR3 is TGCGCCAGCAGTGACCGGGACAGGGCTTACGAGCAGTACTTC. Amino acids: CASSDRDRAYEQYF.